A selection of T cell receptor beta chains follows, all from one sample in a study of control samples from healthy donors and cancer patients. Here immunoSEQ multiplex PCR was the method, and the copy in TCRdb shows in-frame clones only, minus some. The table lists fewer than 200,000 clones, almost 90% of them singletons. Sequencing input: blood. All receptors derive from a woman in her thirties in good health. Each CDR3 is given without its conserved first and last residue. Fields, in order: clone size, V gene, J gene, CDR3 protein. Expanded clones get a size class; other rows say once, few or many, or leave the size out.

>-|TRBV10-3|TRBJ1-1
AVSGTGGPTEAF
>-|TRBV24-1|TRBJ1-5
ATSVPGSNQPQH
>-|TRBV5-6|TRBJ2-1
ASSLGSEQF
>-|TRBV25-1|TRBJ1-1
ASRGDWNTEAF
>once|TRBV4-1|TRBJ1-2
ASSQDEQVYGYT
>-|TRBV7-9|TRBJ2-3
ASSFGTGGSDTQY
>-|TRBV29-1|TRBJ1-1
SVDRGNTEAF
>-|TRBV10-3|TRBJ2-1
AISEPTSGRANEQF
>-|TRBV9|TRBJ1-2
ASSPRVASSHYGYT
>-|TRBV6-6|TRBJ1-4
ASSSASGSIDEKLF
>-|TRBV11-3|TRBJ2-5
ASSLGTGATGETQY
>-|TRBV15|TRBJ1-3
ATSRTRGDSGNTIY
>-|TRBV24-1|TRBJ2-1
ATIGLAGNEQF
>-|TRBV13|TRBJ2-3
ASSFAGGADTQY
>-|TRBV5-1|TRBJ2-5
ASSLTSGTGVKTQY
>-|TRBV7-8|TRBJ2-7
ASSIRDRSYEQY
>-|TRBV18|TRBJ2-5
ASSPSTGGNQETQY
>-|TRBV7-2|TRBJ1-4
ASNWGDREGEKLF
>-|TRBV10-3|TRBJ1-1
AIRVQSSNTEAF
>-|TRBV5-6|TRBJ2-1
ASSLEFIPGDEQF
>-|TRBV9|TRBJ2-1
ASSVVARDEQF
>-|TRBV11-2|TRBJ2-5
ASSPSGDQY
>-|TRBV5-1|TRBJ2-7
ASKYRDYEQY
>-|TRBV19|TRBJ1-1
ASSQSGTGNTEAF
>-|TRBV10-3|TRBJ1-5
AISDPGTEKTQH
>-|TRBV6-5|TRBJ1-2
ASRYTGGPLLYGYT
>-|TRBV15|TRBJ2-6
ATTRPRGSGANVLT
>-|TRBV18|TRBJ2-5
ASSPGTTETQY
>-|TRBV19|TRBJ2-3
ASMGSPGDDRDTDTQY
>few|TRBV5-4|TRBJ1-2
ASSAETRNYGYT